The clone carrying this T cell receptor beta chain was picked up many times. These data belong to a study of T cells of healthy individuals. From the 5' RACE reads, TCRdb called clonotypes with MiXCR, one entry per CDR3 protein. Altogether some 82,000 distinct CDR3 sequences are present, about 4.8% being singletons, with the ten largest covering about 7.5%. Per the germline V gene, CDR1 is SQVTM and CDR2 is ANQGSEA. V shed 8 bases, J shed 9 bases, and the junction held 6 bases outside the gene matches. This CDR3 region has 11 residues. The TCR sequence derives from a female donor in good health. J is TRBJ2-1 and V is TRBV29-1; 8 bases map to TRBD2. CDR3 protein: CSIGLAGEQFF. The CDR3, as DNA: TGCAGCATCGGACTAGCCGGTGAGCAGTTCTTC.